The 17 T cell receptor beta chains presented below share a single source sample, sequenced in a study of a mutant IDH1 vaccine in newly diagnosed glioma. Antigens for these TCRs are unknown. Clones were sequenced by immunoSEQ multiplex PCR, and TCRdb holds only the in-frame ones, with some missing. The sample carries under 15,000 clones, around 77% recorded once. Noted time point: week 47, end of study. Each vaccine dose was 300 ug of mutant IDH1 20-mer peptide, with topical imiquimod. This sample comprised PBMCs, obtained from a glioma patient whose treatment included an IDH1 peptide vaccine. The receptors shown here come from a woman aged 40 to 55 with glioma.

This chain joins TRBV27 and TRBJ2-3, with D unclear. Germline V gene lookup returns CDR1 MNHEY and CDR2 SMNVEV (reference sequence). This CDR3 has 15 amino acids. V lost 5 bases and J lost 0, with 12 bases in between. This CDR3 is CASSPGATSTDTQYF. CDR3 in DNA: TGTGCCAGCAGTCCCGGAGCGACTAGCACAGATACGCAGTATTTT.

This rearrangement joins TRBV4-2 to TRBJ2-4, with 8 bases lining up with TRBD2. CDR3 length: 19 residues. The ends lost 2 bases at V and 1 base at J; junction bases unmatched: 13. Germline values: CDR1 LGHNA, CDR2 YNFKEQ. The CDR3 bases are TGTGCCAGCAGCCAAATCGTACGGGAGGGCCGATTGGCCAAAAACATTCAGTACTTC. Translating it yields CASSQIVREGRLAKNIQYF.

The chain uses TRBV4-3 and TRBJ1-1; possible D gene TRBD1, 6 bases. Germline-derived CDR1 and CDR2 are LGHNA and YSLEER. The CDR3 consists of 15 residues. Trimming took 0 bases from V and 0 from J, leaving 8 bases between them. The CDR3 is CASSQDRGLNTEAFF. CDR3 bases: TGCGCCAGCAGCCAAGATCGGGGGCTGAACACTGAAGCTTTCTTT.

This chain connects TRBV30 to TRBJ1-1, with D uncertain. Trimming removed 5 bases from V and 10 bases from J, with 17 bases in between. The CDR3 spans 12 residues. Germline-derived CDR1 and CDR2 are GTSNPN and SVGIG (reference sequence). As DNA, the CDR3 is TGTGCCTGGGACCGGGCCCTCGCTGGAGCTTTCTTT. It specifies CAWDRALAGAFF.

This chain uses TRBV27 with TRBJ2-1; D is uncertain. Between the trimmed V and J ends, which lost 5 bases and 4 bases, there was a span of 3 bases. In germline, CDR1 is MNHEY, CDR2 SMNVEV (reference sequence). The CDR3 is made up of 11 amino acids. In nucleotides, the CDR3 is TGTGCCAGCAGTGATTACAATGAGCAGTTCTTC. The encoded protein is CASSDYNEQFF.

This clone was detected once. The chain combines TRBV19 with TRBJ2-3, with TRBD2 identical over 8 bases. Germline values: CDR1 LNHDA, CDR2 SQIVND (reference sequence). V lost 2 bases to trimming and J lost 4 bases; unmatched junction nucleotides: 2. This CDR3 region has 14 residues. In DNA, the CDR3 is TGTGCCAGTAGTATACAACTAGCGGCAGATACGCAGTATTTT. Its protein product is CASSIQLAADTQYF.

The chain links TRBV9 to TRBJ1-2; D is possibly TRBD1 (5 bases). The CDR3 totals 16 residues. Germline CDR1 SGDLS, CDR2 YYNGEE. With 2 bases removed from V and 6 bases from J, the gap between germline ends came to 20 bases. This CDR3 is CASSVGGDSTRHGYTF. The DNA of the CDR3 is TGTGCCAGCAGCGTTGGGGGGGATTCTACGAGGCATGGCTACACCTTC.

V is TRBV6-1 and J is TRBJ2-7; D might be TRBD1 (6 bases). From germline, CDR1 is MNHNS and CDR2 SASEGT. Trimming removed 6 bases from V and 1 base from J, with 16 bases in between. This CDR3 is 15 amino acids long. Written as DNA, the CDR3 is TGTGCCAGCAGACCCCGGGACACCTTTTCCTACGAGCAGTACTTC. Its translation is CASRPRDTFSYEQYF.

V usage is TRBV19 and J usage is TRBJ2-7; 11 positions agree with TRBD2. Trimming removed 8 bases from V and 3 bases from J; junction bases left unmatched: 9. Germline V lookup: CDR1 LNHDA, CDR2 SQIVND (reference sequence). The length of the CDR3 is 15 residues. CDR3 coding DNA: TGTGCCAGTTCGTCCGGGACTAGCGGATACTACGAGCAGTACTTC. Translating it yields CASSSGTSGYYEQYF.

The chain employs TRBV10-3 and TRBJ2-2; possible D gene TRBD1, 5 bases. Germline-derived CDR1 and CDR2 are ENHRY and SYGVKD. The CDR3 contains 14 residues. The V gene lost 6 bases and the J gene lost 0 bases, with 8 bases spanning the gap. As DNA, the CDR3 is TGTGCCATCAGAGGGGAAACGAACACCGGGGAGCTGTTTTTT. Translation: CAIRGETNTGELFF.

This clone appeared a few times. The V gene is TRBV2, the J gene TRBJ2-2; D gene ambiguous. Germline CDR1 is SNHLY and CDR2 is FYNNEI. Trimming took off 8 bases at V and 5 bases at J, with 6 bases between the two ends. The CDR3 spans 11 residues. CDR3 residues: CASSRTGELFF. As DNA, the CDR3 is TGTGCCAGCTCTAGAACCGGGGAGCTGTTTTTT.

This clone has just a few counts. The chain recombines TRBV9 with TRBJ1-3, with D tentatively TRBD1 (6 bases). This CDR3 comprises 15 residues. V gave up 4 bases and J gave up 0 bases, with 11 bases separating them. The germline gives CDR1 SGDLS, CDR2 YYNGEE. The chain's CDR3 is CASSSAGDSGNTIYF. CDR3 coding DNA: TGTGCCAGCAGCAGTGCAGGGGACTCTGGAAACACCATATATTTT.

The rearrangement joins TRBV4-3 to TRBJ2-7, with D possibly TRBD1 on 5 matching bases. The CDR3 is made up of 15 amino acids. Trimming removed 1 base at V and 4 bases at J, with 14 bases between. Germline V gene sequence: CDR1 LGHNA, CDR2 YSLEER. The CDR3 DNA follows: TGCGCCAGCAGCCAAGGTACTACCAGGGAATACGAGCAGTACTTC. Translation: CASSQGTTREYEQYF.

In this sample, this clone turned up a few times. This chain links TRBV20-1 with TRBJ1-1, with D uncertain. The CDR3 runs to 11 residues. Germline V gives CDR1 DFQATT, CDR2 SNEGSKA (reference sequence). The CDR3 protein is CRLVDGAEAFF. The CDR3 DNA follows: TGCAGACTTGTAGACGGGGCTGAAGCTTTCTTT.

This chain links TRBV23-1 with TRBJ2-7, with D perhaps assigned TRBD1 or TRBD2 (6 bases each). TRBV23-1 belongs to the ORF category, with a function that is uncertain. The CDR3 runs to 17 residues. The germline V and J ends were trimmed by 2 bases and 6 bases, with 23 bases remaining between them. The CDR3 is CASSQGRGHLRLTEQYF. CDR3 nucleotide sequence: TGCGCCAGCAGTCAAGGGCGGGGACACCTCAGGCTGACCGAGCAGTACTTC.

The rearrangement joins TRBV9 to TRBJ2-5; D may correspond to TRBD1 or TRBD2 (6 bases each). CDR3 length: 19 amino acids. The V gene lost 0 bases and the J gene lost 4 bases, with 25 bases spanning the gap. Germline CDR1 reads SGDLS; CDR2 reads YYNGEE. DNA for the CDR3: TGTGCCAGCAGCGTAGACTGGACGTGGACAGCCCAGGAGGGAGAGACCCAGTACTTC. It encodes CASSVDWTWTAQEGETQYF.

This clone was detected only a few times. The CDR3 bases are TGTGCCAGCCGGTCCGGGGGTCAGGGCACCGGGGAGCTGTTTTTT. This gives the protein CASRSGGQGTGELFF. The genes are TRBV19 and TRBJ2-2; weak D call: TRBD2 (6 bases). Per germline, CDR1 LNHDA and CDR2 SQIVND (reference sequence). Trimming cost V 9 bases and J 4 bases, with 18 bases left between them. CDR3 length: 15 amino acids. Drawing the rest from reference TRBV19 and TRBJ2-2, the complete variable domain is DGGITQSPKYLFRKEGQNVTLSCEQNLNHDAMYWYRQDPGQGLRLIYYSQIVNDFQKGDIAEGYSVSREKKESFPLTVTSAQKNPTAFYLCASRSGGQGTGELFFGEGSRLTVL.